These T cell receptor beta chains were read from a single sample in a study of T-cell memory formation after mild COVID-19. TCRdb fed the 5' RACE reads into MiXCR, producing one record per CDR3 protein. The profile shows about 560,000 distinct CDR3 sequences, approximately 15% of them singletons. Material for sequencing was PBMCs or a T cell subset sorted from them (not recorded which). The receptors were gathered from an adult woman who had mild COVID-19 (a few samples of this study predate the infection). Cell type and time point are not known. Both conserved end residues are part of each CDR3. The D gene is left open where the match is weak. Size is omitted from some rows. Given values are once, few, many or a class for expanded clones.

-	TRBV30	TRBJ2-7	TRBD1	TGTGCCTGGAGCTCCGGGACAGGAGACTACGAGCAGTACTTC	CAWSSGTGDYEQYF
many	TRBV20-1	TRBJ1-5	-	TGCAGTGCTAGAACAGGGATTGGCAATCAGCCCCAGCATTTT	CSARTGIGNQPQHF
-	TRBV7-7	TRBJ2-1	TRBD2	TGTGCTAGCAGCCCCTGGGTGGGGCTAGCGGACAATGAGCAGTTCTTC	CASSPWVGLADNEQFF
few	TRBV29-1	TRBJ1-4	-	TGCAGCGTTGGACAGTATAATGAAAAACTGTTTTTT	CSVGQYNEKLFF
-	TRBV7-8	TRBJ2-1	-	TGTGCCAGCAGCTCTGCGGGTCAGTCAGGCGCTGAGCAGTTCTTC	CASSSAGQSGAEQFF
few	TRBV24-1	TRBJ2-1	-	TGTGCCACCAGTGATTTATTCGGGATCCACAATGAGCAGTTCTTC	CATSDLFGIHNEQFF
-	TRBV20-1	TRBJ1-2	-	TGCAGTGCTAGAGATGCAAGGGTTTCCTATGGCTACACCTTC	CSARDARVSYGYTF
many	TRBV15	TRBJ2-3	-	TGTGCCACCAGCAGAGAGGGCGGGACGACGCAGTATTTT	CATSREGGTTQYF
-	TRBV20-1	TRBJ2-1	TRBD1	TGCAGTGCTCCGGGACAGGGGGTCCCGGGGTCCTCCTACAATGAGCAGTTCTTC	CSAPGQGVPGSSYNEQFF
-	TRBV12-5	TRBJ1-2	-	TGTGCTAGTGGCCCTTCATGGGTTAGCTACACCTTC	CASGPSWVSYTF
-	TRBV29-1	TRBJ2-2	-	TGCAGCGTTGATGGGGGGGCTTCGCACACCGGGGAGCTGTTTTTT	CSVDGGASHTGELFF